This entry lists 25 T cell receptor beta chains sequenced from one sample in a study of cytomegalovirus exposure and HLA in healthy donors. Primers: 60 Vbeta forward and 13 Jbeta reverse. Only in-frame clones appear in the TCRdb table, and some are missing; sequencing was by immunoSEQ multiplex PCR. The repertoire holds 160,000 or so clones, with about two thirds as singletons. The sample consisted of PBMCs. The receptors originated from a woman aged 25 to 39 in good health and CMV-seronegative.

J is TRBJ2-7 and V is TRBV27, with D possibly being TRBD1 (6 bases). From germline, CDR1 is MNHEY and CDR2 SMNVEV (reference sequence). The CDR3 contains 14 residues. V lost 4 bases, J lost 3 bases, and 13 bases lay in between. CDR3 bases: TGTGCCAGCAGTTCACAGGGAAACGGCTACGAGCAGTACTTC. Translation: CASSSQGNGYEQYF.

The CDR3 DNA is TGTGCCAGCAGCCCAGGGGTCGGACAAAAGGGCTATGGCTACACCTTC. Its translation is CASSPGVGQKGYGYTF. This chain uses TRBV7-2 with TRBJ1-2, with D perhaps matching TRBD1 (6 bases). Trimming pared 5 bases from V and 4 bases from J, leaving 20 bases between. The germline CDR1 and CDR2 sequences are SGHTA and FQGNSA. The CDR3 has 16 residues.

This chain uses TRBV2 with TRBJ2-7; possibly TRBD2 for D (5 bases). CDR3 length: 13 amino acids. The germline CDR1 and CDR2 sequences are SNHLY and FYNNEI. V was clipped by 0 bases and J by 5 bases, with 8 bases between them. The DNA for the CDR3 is TGTGCCAGCAGTGAAGCCGAGGGCCACGAGCAGTACTTC. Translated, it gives CASSEAEGHEQYF.

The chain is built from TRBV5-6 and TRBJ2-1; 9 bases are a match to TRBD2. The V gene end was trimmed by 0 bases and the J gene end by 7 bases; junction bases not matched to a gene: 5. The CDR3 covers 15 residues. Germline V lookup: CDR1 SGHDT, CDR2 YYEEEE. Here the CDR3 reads CASSLVAGGLNEQFF. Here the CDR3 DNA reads TGTGCCAGCAGCTTGGTTGCGGGAGGGTTGAATGAGCAGTTCTTC.

Here the CDR3 reads CAWIEGAEETQYF. CDR3 DNA sequence: TGTGCCTGGATTGAAGGGGCGGAAGAGACCCAGTACTTC. The chain uses TRBV30 and TRBJ2-5; D might be TRBD1 (5 bases). This CDR3 contains 13 residues. Trimming pared 4 bases from V and 3 bases from J, leaving 12 bases between. Germline V lookup: CDR1 GTSNPN, CDR2 SVGIG (reference sequence).

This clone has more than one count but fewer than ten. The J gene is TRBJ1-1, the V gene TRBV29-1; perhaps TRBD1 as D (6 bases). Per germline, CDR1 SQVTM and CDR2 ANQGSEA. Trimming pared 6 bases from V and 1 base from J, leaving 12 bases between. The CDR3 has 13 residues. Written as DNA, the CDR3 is TGCAGCGTAGCCAAGGGACAGAACACTGAAGCTTTCTTT. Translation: CSVAKGQNTEAFF.

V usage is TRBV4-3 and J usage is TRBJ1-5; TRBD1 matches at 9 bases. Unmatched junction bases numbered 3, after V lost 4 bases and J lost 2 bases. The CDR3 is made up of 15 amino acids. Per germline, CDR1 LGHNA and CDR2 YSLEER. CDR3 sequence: CASSPWTGGNQPQHF. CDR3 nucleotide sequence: TGCGCCAGCAGCCCCTGGACAGGGGGCAATCAGCCCCAGCATTTT.

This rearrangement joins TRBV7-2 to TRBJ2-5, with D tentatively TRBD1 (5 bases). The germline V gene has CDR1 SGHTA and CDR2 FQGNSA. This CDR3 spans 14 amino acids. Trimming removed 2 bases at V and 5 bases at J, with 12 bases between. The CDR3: CASSLLQGLETQYF. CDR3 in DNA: TGTGCCAGCAGCTTATTGCAGGGCTTGGAGACCCAGTACTTC.

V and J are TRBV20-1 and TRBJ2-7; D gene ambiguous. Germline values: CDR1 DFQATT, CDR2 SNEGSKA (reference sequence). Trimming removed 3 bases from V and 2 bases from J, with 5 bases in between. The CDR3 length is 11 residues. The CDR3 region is CSASGPYEQYF. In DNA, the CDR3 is TGCAGTGCTAGTGGGCCCTACGAGCAGTACTTC.

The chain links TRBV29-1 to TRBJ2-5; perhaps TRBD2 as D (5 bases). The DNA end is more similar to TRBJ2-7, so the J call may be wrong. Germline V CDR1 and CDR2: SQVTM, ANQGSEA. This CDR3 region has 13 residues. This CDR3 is CSVARGLYYEQYF. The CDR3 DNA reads TGCAGCGTTGCACGGGGTTTGTACTACGAGCAGTACTTC.

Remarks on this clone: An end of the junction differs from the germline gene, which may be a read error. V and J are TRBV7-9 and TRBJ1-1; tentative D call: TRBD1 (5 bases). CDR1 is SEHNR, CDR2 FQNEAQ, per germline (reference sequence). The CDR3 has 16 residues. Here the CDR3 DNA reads TGTTCCAGCAGCTTAGGAGGTCACTTGGAGGGGACTGAAGCTTTCTTT. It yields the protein CSSSLGGHLEGTEAFF.

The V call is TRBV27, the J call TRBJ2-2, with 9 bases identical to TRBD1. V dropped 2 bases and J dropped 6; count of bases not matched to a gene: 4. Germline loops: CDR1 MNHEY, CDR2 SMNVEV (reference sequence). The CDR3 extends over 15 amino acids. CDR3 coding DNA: TGTGCCAGCAGTTTAGACAGGGGGATCGCCGGGGAGCTGTTTTTT. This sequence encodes CASSLDRGIAGELFF.

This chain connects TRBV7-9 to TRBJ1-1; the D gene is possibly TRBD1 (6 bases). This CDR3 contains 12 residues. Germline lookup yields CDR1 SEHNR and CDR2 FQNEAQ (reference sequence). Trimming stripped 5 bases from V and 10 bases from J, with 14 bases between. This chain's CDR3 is CASSVSQGTAFF. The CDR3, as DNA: TGTGCCAGCAGCGTATCACAGGGTACAGCTTTCTTT. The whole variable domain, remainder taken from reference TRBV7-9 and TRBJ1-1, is DTGVSQNPRHKITKRGQNVTFRCDPISEHNRLYWYRQTLGQGPEFLTYFQNEAQLEKSRLLSDRFSAERPKGSFSTLEIQRTEQGDSAMYLCASSVSQGTAFFGQGTRLTVV.

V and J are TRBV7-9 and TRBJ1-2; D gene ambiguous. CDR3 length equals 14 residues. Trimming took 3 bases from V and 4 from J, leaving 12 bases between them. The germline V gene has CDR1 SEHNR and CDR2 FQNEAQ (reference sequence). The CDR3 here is CASSFTGSSYGYTF. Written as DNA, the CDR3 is TGTGCCAGCAGCTTTACCGGGTCCTCCTATGGCTACACCTTC.

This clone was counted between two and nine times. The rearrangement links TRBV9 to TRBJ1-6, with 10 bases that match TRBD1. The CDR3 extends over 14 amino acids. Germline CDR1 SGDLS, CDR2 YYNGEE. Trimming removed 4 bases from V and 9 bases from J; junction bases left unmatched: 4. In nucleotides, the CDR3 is TGTGCCAGCAGCCCTGGGACAGGGGTTTCACCCCTCCACTTT. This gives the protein CASSPGTGVSPLHF. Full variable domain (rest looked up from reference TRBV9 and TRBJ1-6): DSGVTQTPKHLITATGQRVTLRCSPRSGDLSVYWYQQSLDQGLQFLIQYYNGEERAKGNILERFSAQQFPDLHSELNLSSLELGDSALYFCASSPGTGVSPLHFGNGTRLTVT.

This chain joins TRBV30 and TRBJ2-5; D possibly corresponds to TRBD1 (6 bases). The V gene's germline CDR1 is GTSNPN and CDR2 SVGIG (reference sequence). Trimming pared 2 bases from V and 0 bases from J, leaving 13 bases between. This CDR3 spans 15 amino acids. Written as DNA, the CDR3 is TGTGCCTGGAGTCTCTCAGGGGCCAACCAAGAGACCCAGTACTTC. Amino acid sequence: CAWSLSGANQETQYF.

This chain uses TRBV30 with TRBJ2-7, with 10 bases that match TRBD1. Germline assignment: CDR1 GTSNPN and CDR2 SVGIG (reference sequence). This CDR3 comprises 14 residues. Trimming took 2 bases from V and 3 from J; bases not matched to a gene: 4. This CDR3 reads CAWSTGTGDYEQYF. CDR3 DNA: TGTGCCTGGAGTACCGGGACAGGGGACTACGAGCAGTACTTC. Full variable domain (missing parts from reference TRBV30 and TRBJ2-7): SQTIHQWPATLVQPVGSPLSLECTVEGTSNPNLYWYRQAAGRGLQLLFYSVGIGQISSEVPQNLSASRPQDRQFILSSKKLLLSDSGFYLCAWSTGTGDYEQYFGPGTRLTVT.

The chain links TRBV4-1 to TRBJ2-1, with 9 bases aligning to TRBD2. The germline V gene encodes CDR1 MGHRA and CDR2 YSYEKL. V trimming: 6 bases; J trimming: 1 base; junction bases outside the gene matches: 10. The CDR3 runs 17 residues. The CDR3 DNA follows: TGCGCCAGCAGACAACATAGGCGGGAGGGGTCCTACAATGAGCAGTTCTTC. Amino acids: CASRQHRREGSYNEQFF.

The DNA for the CDR3 is TGTGCCAGTAGCCCGGGACTGTTCTCTGGAAACACCATATATTTT. Its translation is CASSPGLFSGNTIYF. The chain joins TRBV19 to TRBJ1-3, with D possibly TRBD1 on 5 matching bases. This CDR3 contains 15 residues. V lost 6 bases to trimming and J lost 0 bases, with 12 bases between them. CDR1 and CDR2 (germline): LNHDA, SQIVND (reference sequence). The full variable domain, in which reference TRBV19 and TRBJ1-3 provide the parts outside the CDR3, is DGGITQSPKYLFRKEGQNVTLSCEQNLNHDAMYWYRQDPGQGLRLIYYSQIVNDFQKGDIAEGYSVSREKKESFPLTVTSAQKNPTAFYLCASSPGLFSGNTIYFGEGSWLTVV.

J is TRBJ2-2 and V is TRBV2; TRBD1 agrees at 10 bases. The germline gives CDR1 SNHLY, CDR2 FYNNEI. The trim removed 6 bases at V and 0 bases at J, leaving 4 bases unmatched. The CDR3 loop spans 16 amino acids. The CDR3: CASSWGQGTNTGELFF. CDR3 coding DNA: TGTGCCAGCAGCTGGGGACAGGGGACGAACACCGGGGAGCTGTTTTTT.

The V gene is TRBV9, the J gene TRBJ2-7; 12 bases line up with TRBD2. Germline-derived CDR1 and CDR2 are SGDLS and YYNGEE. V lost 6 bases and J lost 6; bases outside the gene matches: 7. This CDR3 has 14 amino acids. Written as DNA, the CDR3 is TGTGCCAGCACCCAGGGACTAGCGGGTCGCGAGCAGTACTTC. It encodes CASTQGLAGREQYF.

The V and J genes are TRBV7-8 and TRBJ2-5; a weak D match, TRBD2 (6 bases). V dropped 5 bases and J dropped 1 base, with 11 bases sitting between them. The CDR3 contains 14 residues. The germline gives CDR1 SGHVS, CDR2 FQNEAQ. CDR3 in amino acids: CASSVGTFQETQYF. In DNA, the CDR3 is TGTGCCAGCAGCGTAGGGACTTTCCAAGAGACCCAGTACTTC.

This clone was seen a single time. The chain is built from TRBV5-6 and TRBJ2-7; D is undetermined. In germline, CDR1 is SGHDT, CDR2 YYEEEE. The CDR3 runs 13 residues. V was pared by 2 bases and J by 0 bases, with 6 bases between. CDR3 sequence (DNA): TGTGCCAGCAGCTTTACAGTCTCCTACGAGCAGTACTTC. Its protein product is CASSFTVSYEQYF.

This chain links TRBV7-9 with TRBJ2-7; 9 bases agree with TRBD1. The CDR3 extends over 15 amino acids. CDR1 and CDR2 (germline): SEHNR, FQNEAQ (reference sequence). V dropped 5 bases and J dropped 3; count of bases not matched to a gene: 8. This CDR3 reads CASSQTGGSGYEQYF. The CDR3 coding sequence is TGTGCCAGCAGCCAGACAGGGGGATCTGGCTACGAGCAGTACTTC.

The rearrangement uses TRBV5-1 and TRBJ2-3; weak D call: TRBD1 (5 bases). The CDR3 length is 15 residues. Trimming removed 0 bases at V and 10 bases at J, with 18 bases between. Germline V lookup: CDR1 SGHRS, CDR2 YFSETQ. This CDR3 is CASSLAPRQSRPQYF. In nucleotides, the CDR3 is TGCGCCAGCAGCTTGGCCCCGAGACAGTCTCGGCCGCAGTATTTT.